The rows below give T cell receptor beta chains drawn from one sample of a study of blood T cell repertoires in COVID-19. The protocol was immunoSEQ multiplex PCR, while the TCRdb copy is restricted to in-frame clones and leaves out a portion. The sample has about 250,000 clones, about 89% seen once. The sample taken for sequencing was peripheral blood. The source is a man younger than 40 with acute or convalescent COVID-19. Both conserved end residues are part of each CDR3. Fields, in order: J gene, V gene, clone size, D gene, CDR3 DNA, CDR3 protein. D genes are given only for firm matches. Not all rows give a size; the values are once, few, many and, for expanded clones, a class.

>TRBJ2-7|TRBV27|NA|TRBD2
TGTGCCAGCAGTTTAACAGGGGGCATAACTAGCGGGAGGGCCTACGAGCAGTACTTC
CASSLTGGITSGRAYEQYF
>TRBJ2-7|TRBV27|NA|TRBD2
TGTGCCAGCAGCGCGGGACTAGCGGATTCCTACGAGCAGTACTTC
CASSAGLADSYEQYF
>TRBJ1-3|TRBV5-1|NA|NA
TGCGCCAGCAGCGTGGCAGGGGTTAACTCTGGAAACACCATATATTTT
CASSVAGVNSGNTIYF
>TRBJ1-1|TRBV7-7|NA|TRBD1
TGTGCTAGCAGCCAGGGGGAAAACACTGAAGCTTTCTTT
CASSQGENTEAFF
>TRBJ1-1|TRBV19|NA|TRBD1
TGTGCCAGTAGTACTGGACAGGGGAACACTGAAGCTTTCTTT
CASSTGQGNTEAFF
>TRBJ1-5|TRBV5-4|NA|TRBD1
TGTGCCAGCAGCACCGGACAGGGGGCAGATCAGCCCCAGCATTTT
CASSTGQGADQPQHF
>TRBJ2-3|TRBV6-5|NA|NA
TGTGCCAGCAACGCGGGGGCGACCACAGATACGCAGTATTTT
CASNAGATTDTQYF
>TRBJ1-4|TRBV19|NA|NA
TGTGCCAGTAGGACTGGACAAGGGAATGAAAAACTGTTTTTT
CASRTGQGNEKLFF
>TRBJ1-1|TRBV7-3|once|TRBD1
TGTGCCAGCAGCGCGGGACAGCAGAACACTGAAGCTTTCTTT
CASSAGQQNTEAFF
>TRBJ2-2|TRBV28|NA|TRBD2
TGTGCCAGCAGTAAGACAGGGGGACTAGCGGCGGAGCTGTTTTTT
CASSKTGGLAAELFF
>TRBJ2-5|TRBV29-1|NA|NA
TGCAGCGTTGTTCAGGGGCGAGCGGAGACCCAGTACTTC
CSVVQGRAETQYF
>TRBJ2-5|TRBV6-4|NA|TRBD2
TGTGCCAGCAGGGAAGGGACTAGCGGGAGGAAGGGGGAGACCCAGTACTTC
CASREGTSGRKGETQYF
>TRBJ2-2|TRBV19|NA|NA
TGTGCCAGTAGTATAGATTTCAGACAGCGGGTGGGGGAGCTGTTTTTT
CASSIDFRQRVGELFF
>TRBJ1-2|TRBV27|NA|NA
TGTGCCAGCAGTTTATCGGGGGCTGGCTATGGCTACACCTTC
CASSLSGAGYGYTF
>TRBJ1-5|TRBV30|NA|NA
TGTGCCTGGAGCAGGGGCGATCAGCCCCAGCATTTT
CAWSRGDQPQHF
>TRBJ1-5|TRBV28|NA|TRBD1
TGTGCCAGCAGCGACGCGACAGGGAATCCCCAGCATTTT
CASSDATGNPQHF
>TRBJ2-1|TRBV7-3|NA|NA
TGTGCCAGCAGCCCACAACCAGGGCACTCCTACAATGAGCAGTTCTTC
CASSPQPGHSYNEQFF
>TRBJ2-7|TRBV6-5|NA|NA
TGTGCCAGCAGTCCGACAAGAAGCTCCTACGAGCAGTACTTC
CASSPTRSSYEQYF
>TRBJ2-1|TRBV19|NA|NA
TGTGCCAGTAGGGAAACAGGGTTCCCCTACAATGAGCAGTTCTTC
CASRETGFPYNEQFF
>TRBJ2-7|TRBV10-2|NA|NA
TGCGCCAGCAGTGAGTCTCTAGTCCCTACCCCCTACGAGCAGTACTTC
CASSESLVPTPYEQYF
>TRBJ2-1|TRBV5-6|NA|TRBD2
TGTGCCAGCAGCTCGACGGGGGGATCCTACAATGAGCAGTTCTTC
CASSSTGGSYNEQFF
>TRBJ2-2|TRBV9|once|TRBD2
TGTGCCAGCCAGACTAGCGGGCACTTGAACACCGGGGAGCTGTTTTTT
CASQTSGHLNTGELFF
>TRBJ2-1|TRBV6-5|NA|TRBD2
TGTGCCAGCGGGGCAACGGTAGCGGGAGTGCGGGAGCAGTTCTTC
CASGATVAGVREQFF
>TRBJ1-1|TRBV6-5|NA|NA
TGTGCCACCTCCCCCCTCACTGAAGCTTTCTTT
CATSPLTEAFF
>TRBJ2-1|TRBV5-1|NA|NA
TGCGCCAGCAGGGCCGAGGTGGGCTCCTACAATGAGCAGTTCTTC
CASRAEVGSYNEQFF
>TRBJ2-3|TRBV18|NA|TRBD2
TGTGCCAGCTCACCACTTGGCGGGGGGGCAACAGATACGCAGTATTTT
CASSPLGGGATDTQYF
>TRBJ1-4|TRBV30|NA|NA
TGTGCCTGGAGTGGTACGGGGGGCAATGAAAAACTGTTTTTT
CAWSGTGGNEKLFF
>TRBJ1-1|TRBV11-2|NA|NA
TGTGCCAGCAGCTATTCTTCGGGCACTGAAGCTTTCTTT
CASSYSSGTEAFF
>TRBJ1-3|TRBV5-1|once|TRBD1
TGCGCCAGCAGCCAGACAGGGGGCCACGTCGGAAACACCATATATTTT
CASSQTGGHVGNTIYF
>TRBJ1-3|TRBV4-2|NA|NA
TGTGCCAGCAGCCAAGGATCAGATGGAAACACCATATATTTT
CASSQGSDGNTIYF
>TRBJ1-2|TRBV27|NA|NA
TGTGCCAGCAGTTTAATCCCCGGAGGGCCCTATGGCTACACCTTC
CASSLIPGGPYGYTF
>TRBJ1-1|TRBV5-1|NA|NA
TGCGCCAGCAGCTCCACTTACAGGGCTTGGACGGGTAACACTGAAGCTTTCTTT
CASSSTYRAWTGNTEAFF
>TRBJ2-3|TRBV6-5|NA|NA
TGTGCCAGCAGTCCACCACACGGCACAGATACGCAGTATTTT
CASSPPHGTDTQYF
>TRBJ2-3|TRBV9|NA|TRBD1
TGTGCCAGCAGCGTAACAGGGGATCGCACAGATACGCAGTATTTT
CASSVTGDRTDTQYF
>TRBJ2-1|TRBV9|NA|NA
TGTGCCAGCAGCGTAGCCGGGCAGGGCGCGAATGAGCAGTTCTTC
CASSVAGQGANEQFF
>TRBJ1-2|TRBV25-1|NA|NA
TGTGCCAGCAGCCTACAGTTCACGGACTATGGCTACACCTTC
CASSLQFTDYGYTF
>TRBJ2-2|TRBV18|NA|NA
TGTGCCAGCTCACCACGGCAGGATAACACCGGGGAGCTGTTTTTT
CASSPRQDNTGELFF
>TRBJ2-5|TRBV6-5|NA|NA
TGTGCCAGCAGTTACTCGGGCACCCAGTACTTC
CASSYSGTQYF
>TRBJ1-3|TRBV27|NA|TRBD1
TGTGCCAGCAGTTACAGGGGGCAGGGAAACACCATATATTTT
CASSYRGQGNTIYF
>TRBJ2-3|TRBV3-1/TRBV3-2|once|TRBD2
TGTGCCAGCAGCCCGGTGGCGGGAGGGAGCACAGATACGCAGTATTTT
CASSPVAGGSTDTQYF
>TRBJ2-5|TRBV6-5|NA|TRBD2
TGTGCCAGCATTAGGAGCGGGAGGGTGTCAGAGACCCAGTACTTC
CASIRSGRVSETQYF
>TRBJ1-4|TRBV5-1|NA|NA
TGCGCCAGCAGCTTTCCGGATGGGAGTGAAAAACTGTTTTTT
CASSFPDGSEKLFF
>TRBJ1-5|TRBV3-1/TRBV3-2|NA|NA
TGTGCCAGCAGCCCTCGGGGAAATCAGCCCCAGCATTTT
CASSPRGNQPQHF
>TRBJ1-5|TRBV6-5|NA|TRBD1
TGTGCCAGCAGAACAGGGGTAGTCGGTCAGCCCCAGCATTTT
CASRTGVVGQPQHF
>TRBJ2-3|TRBV7-8|NA|NA
TGTGCCAGCAGCTTCCAACTTAGCACAGATACGCAGTATTTT
CASSFQLSTDTQYF